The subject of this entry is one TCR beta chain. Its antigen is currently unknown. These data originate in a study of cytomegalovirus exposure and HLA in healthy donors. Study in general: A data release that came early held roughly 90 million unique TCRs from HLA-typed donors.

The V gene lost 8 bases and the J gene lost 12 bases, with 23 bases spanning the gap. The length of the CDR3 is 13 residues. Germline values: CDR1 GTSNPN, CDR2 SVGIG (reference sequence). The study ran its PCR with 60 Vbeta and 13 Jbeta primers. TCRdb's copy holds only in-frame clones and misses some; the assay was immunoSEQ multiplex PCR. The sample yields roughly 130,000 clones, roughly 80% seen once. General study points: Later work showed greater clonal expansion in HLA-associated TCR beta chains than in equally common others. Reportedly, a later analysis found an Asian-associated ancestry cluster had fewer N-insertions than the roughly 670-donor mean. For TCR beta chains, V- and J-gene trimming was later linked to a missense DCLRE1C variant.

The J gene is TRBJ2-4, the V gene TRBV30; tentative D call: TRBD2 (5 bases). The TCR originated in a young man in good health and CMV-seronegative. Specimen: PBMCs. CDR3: CAACPSRGTSQYF. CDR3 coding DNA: TGTGCCGCGTGCCCCAGCCGGGGAACCAGTCAGTACTTC. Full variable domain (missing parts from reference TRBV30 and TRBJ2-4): SQTIHQWPATLVQPVGSPLSLECTVEGTSNPNLYWYRQAAGRGLQLLFYSVGIGQISSEVPQNLSASRPQDRQFILSSKKLLLSDSGFYLCAACPSRGTSQYFGAGTRLSVL.